One sample yielded the 26 T cell receptor beta chains listed below, sequenced in a study of radiotherapy plus CTLA-4 blockade in lung cancer. Assay used: immunoSEQ multiplex PCR; TCRdb lists only in-frame clones, some missing. The table lists 65,000 to 70,000 clones, 79% of them singletons. The material was peripheral blood, obtained from a patient treated with radiotherapy plus ipilimumab. These TCRs come from a human donor with non-small cell lung cancer who had a complete response to radiotherapy plus ipilimumab.

The chain couples TRBV7-6 to TRBJ2-5; D is unclear. The CDR3 totals 11 residues. CDR1 is SGHVS, CDR2 FNYEAQ, per germline. With 7 bases removed from V and 5 bases from J, the gap between germline ends came to 8 bases. CDR3 nucleotide sequence: TGTGCCAGCACCCAGAGGGAGACCCAGTACTTC. Its protein is CASTQRETQYF.

CDR3 loop: CASSLETSYEQYF. The CDR3, as DNA: TGTGCCAGCAGCTTAGAGACCTCCTACGAGCAGTACTTC. This chain uses TRBV7-9 with TRBJ2-7; unclear D gene. Trimming cost V 1 base and J 0 bases, with 4 bases left between them. Germline CDR1 reads SEHNR; CDR2 reads FQNEAQ (reference sequence). The CDR3 contains 13 residues.

This clone was detected only a few times. This chain connects TRBV6-6 to TRBJ2-7, with 8 bases that match TRBD1. The trim removed 2 bases at V and 3 bases at J, leaving 6 bases unmatched. The CDR3 covers 15 residues. Looked up from germline, CDR1 is MNHNY and CDR2 is SVGAGI (reference sequence). The CDR3 is CASSYTPGQDYEQYF. The CDR3 DNA follows: TGTGCCAGCAGTTACACCCCGGGACAGGACTACGAGCAGTACTTC.

This chain joins TRBV5-6 and TRBJ1-2, with TRBD1 as a possible D gene (5 bases). V shed 4 bases and J shed 2 bases, with 15 bases lying between them. CDR3 length: 15 amino acids. The germline CDR1 and CDR2 sequences are SGHDT and YYEEEE. CDR3 in DNA: TGTGCCAGCAGCCCGCCAGCAGGGCCAAACTATGGCTACACCTTC. Encoded protein: CASSPPAGPNYGYTF.

The CDR3 sequence is CASPLSNYGYTF. CDR3 nucleotide sequence: TGTGCCAGCCCTCTTTCTAACTATGGCTACACCTTC. This chain uses TRBV25-1 with TRBJ1-2, with D unresolved. Germline CDR1 and CDR2: MGHDK and SYGVNS. V lost 8 bases to trimming and J lost 0 bases, with 7 bases between them. The CDR3 covers 12 residues.

This chain joins TRBV6-5 and TRBJ1-6; no definite D call. CDR3 length equals 12 residues. With 7 bases removed from V and 10 bases from J, the gap between germline ends came to 11 bases. Germline V gene lookup returns CDR1 MNHEY and CDR2 SVGAGI. This CDR3 reads CASTTGRSPLHF. CDR3 in DNA: TGTGCCAGCACCACCGGGCGGTCACCCCTCCACTTT.

The CDR3 nucleotides read TGTGCCAGCAGCTTATTGAAGGGGACTAATGAAAAACTGTTTTTT. Its protein is CASSLLKGTNEKLFF. The rearrangement links TRBV7-2 to TRBJ1-4; maybe TRBD1 (5 bases). Germline-derived CDR1 and CDR2 are SGHTA and FQGNSA. Trimming pared 2 bases from V and 2 bases from J, leaving 9 bases between. The CDR3 has 15 amino acids.

The J gene is TRBJ2-2, the V gene TRBV7-4; no clear D gene. Germline V gives CDR1 SGHVT, CDR2 SQSDAQ. CDR3 length: 16 residues. V was clipped by 4 bases and J by 4 bases, with 16 bases between them. The DNA for the CDR3 is TGTGCCAGCAGCTCACTAATGGGTCGTAGCACCGGGGAGCTGTTTTTT. It yields the protein CASSSLMGRSTGELFF. The full variable domain, rest sourced from reference TRBV7-4 and TRBJ2-2, is GAGVSQSPRYKVAKRGRDVALRCDSISGHVTLYWYRQTLGQGSEVLTYSQSDAQRDKSGRPSGRFSAERPERSVSTLKIQRTEQGDSAVYLCASSSLMGRSTGELFFGEGSRLTVL.

The chain carries TRBV25-1 and TRBJ1-4; 7 bases are shared with TRBD1. Trimming cost V 6 bases and J 5 bases; bases outside gene matches: 9. CDR1 and CDR2 from the germline V gene are MGHDK and SYGVNS. The CDR3 is 15 amino acids. CDR3 in amino acids: CASRSQGGINEKLFF. The CDR3 DNA sequence: TGTGCCAGCAGATCCCAGGGGGGAATAAATGAAAAACTGTTTTTT.

This chain connects TRBV6-5 to TRBJ1-5; D might be TRBD1 (5 bases). The length of the CDR3 is 14 residues. CDR1 and CDR2 (germline): MNHEY, SVGAGI. V lost 6 bases, J lost 8 bases, and 17 bases lay in between. Here the CDR3 reads CASSHRGNSKPQHF. DNA for the CDR3: TGTGCCAGCAGCCACCGGGGGAATAGTAAGCCCCAGCATTTT.

The chain recombines TRBV7-8 with TRBJ1-5; D remains unclear. The CDR3 totals 14 residues. Germline V gene data show CDR1 as SGHVS and CDR2 as FQNEAQ. Trimming removed 1 base at V and 4 bases at J, with 8 bases between. The CDR3 sequence is CASSLEMDNQPQHF. For the CDR3, the DNA is TGTGCCAGCAGCTTAGAAATGGATAATCAGCCCCAGCATTTT. The entire variable domain, with the rest obtained from reference TRBV7-8 and TRBJ1-5, is as follows: GAGVSQSPRYKVAKRGQDVALRCDPISGHVSLFWYQQALGQGPEFLTYFQNEAQLDKSGLPSDRFFAERPEGSVSTLKIQRTQQEDSAVYLCASSLEMDNQPQHFGDGTRLSIL.

This chain uses TRBV6-1 with TRBJ1-3; 7 bases fit TRBD1. Germline-derived CDR1 and CDR2 are MNHNS and SASEGT. The junction had 6 bases not matched to a gene; V was cut back by 4 bases and J by 0 bases. The CDR3 is 16 amino acids. The DNA for the CDR3 is TGTGCCAGCAGTGCAGGGGGTTACCTCTCTGGAAACACCATATATTTT. This encodes CASSAGGYLSGNTIYF.

V is TRBV5-1 and J is TRBJ2-1, with D hard to call. Germline loops: CDR1 SGHRS, CDR2 YFSETQ. The germline V and J ends were trimmed by 0 bases and 7 bases, with 8 bases remaining between them. The length of the CDR3 is 13 residues. CDR3 region: CASSLAAANEQFF. The CDR3, as DNA: TGCGCCAGCAGCTTGGCCGCGGCAAATGAGCAGTTCTTC.

Written as DNA, the CDR3 is TGTGCCAGCAGCTCAGGGACGGCGAATTCACCCCTCCACTTT. The encoded protein is CASSSGTANSPLHF. The rearrangement joins TRBV5-8 to TRBJ1-6; maybe TRBD1 (5 bases). The germline V gene has CDR1 SGHTS and CDR2 YDEGEE. Deletions cut 3 bases from V and 7 bases from J, with 11 bases between. There are 14 residues in the CDR3. The whole variable domain, remainder taken from reference TRBV5-8 and TRBJ1-6, is EAGVTQSPTHLIKTRGQQATLRCSPISGHTSVYWYQQALGLGLQFLLWYDEGEERNRGNFPPRFSGRQFPNYSSELNVNALELEDSALYLCASSSGTANSPLHFGNGTRLTVT.

The table lists this clone with a count of one. The gene calls are TRBV27 and TRBJ2-7; 7 bases line up with TRBD1. V shed 5 bases, J shed 2 bases, and the junction held 9 bases outside the gene matches. Germline CDR1 MNHEY, CDR2 SMNVEV (reference sequence). This CDR3 has 15 residues. CDR3: CASSLRDSTTYEQYF. The CDR3 DNA reads as TGTGCCAGCAGTCTCCGGGACAGTACAACCTACGAGCAGTACTTC.

This clone was counted only a few times. The CDR3, as DNA: TGTGCCAGTAGTATAGATGGAAAAGATGGAAACACCATATATTTT. Amino acid sequence: CASSIDGKDGNTIYF. V is TRBV19 and J is TRBJ1-3, with D uncertain. V was trimmed by 0 bases and J by 3 bases, leaving 9 bases between them. This CDR3 is built from 15 residues. Germline lookup yields CDR1 LNHDA and CDR2 SQIVND (reference sequence).

The chain couples TRBV19 to TRBJ2-5, with 7 positions matching TRBD1. CDR1 and CDR2 (germline): LNHDA, SQIVND (reference sequence). The junction had 10 bases not matched to a gene; V was cut back by 5 bases and J by 7 bases. The CDR3 length is 14 residues. CDR3 in DNA: TGTGCCAGTAGTTCCCGGCAGGGGGTGGCGACCCAGTACTTC. This gives the protein CASSSRQGVATQYF.

V is TRBV30 and J is TRBJ1-5; the match to TRBD1 covers 9 bases. V shed 4 bases, J shed 4 bases, and the junction held 2 bases outside the gene matches. The CDR3 loop spans 13 amino acids. Germline V gene data show CDR1 as GTSNPN and CDR2 as SVGIG (reference sequence). Here the CDR3 reads CAWTGTGNQPQHF. DNA of the CDR3: TGTGCCTGGACCGGGACAGGGAATCAGCCCCAGCATTTT.

The rearrangement links TRBV5-1 to TRBJ1-2; D gene ambiguous. The V gene's germline CDR1 is SGHRS and CDR2 YFSETQ. CDR3 size: 13 residues. V was trimmed by 4 bases and J by 7 bases, leaving 14 bases between them. This CDR3 is CASSLPPASGYTF. CDR3 bases: TGCGCCAGCAGCCTTCCTCCGGCGAGTGGCTACACCTTC.

The chain carries TRBV7-6 and TRBJ1-2; 8 nucleotides agree with TRBD1. Per the germline V gene, CDR1 is SGHVS and CDR2 is FNYEAQ. CDR3 length: 14 amino acids. V gave up 5 bases and J gave up 7 bases; unmatched junction bases: 9. The DNA for the CDR3 is TGTGCCAGCAGCCCACCCGGGACAGGATCTGGCTACACCTTC. This gives the protein CASSPPGTGSGYTF.

The table lists this clone with a count of one. This chain uses TRBV7-2 with TRBJ2-1; D is undetermined. Looked up from germline, CDR1 is SGHTA and CDR2 is FQGNSA. With 5 bases removed from V and 0 bases from J, the gap between germline ends came to 17 bases. The CDR3 covers 17 residues. CDR3 residues: CASSPPRGPGSYNEQFF. The CDR3 DNA reads TGTGCCAGCAGCCCACCTCGCGGTCCGGGCTCCTACAATGAGCAGTTCTTC.

The chain uses TRBV10-3 and TRBJ2-1; 7 nucleotides agree with TRBD1. The CDR3 has 16 amino acids. Losses at the gene ends were 0 bases for V and 5 bases for J; bases not matched to a gene: 7. Per germline, CDR1 ENHRY and CDR2 SYGVKD. Written as DNA, the CDR3 is TGTGCCATCAGTGAGTCCGAGGGGGCTACCAACAATGAGCAGTTCTTC. This sequence encodes CAISESEGATNNEQFF.

The gene calls are TRBV4-1 and TRBJ1-5; 10 bases line up with TRBD1. The V and J ends lost 2 bases and 6 bases, in that order; junction bases with no gene match: 1. The CDR3 totals 14 residues. Germline CDR1 is MGHRA and CDR2 is YSYEKL. CDR3 coding DNA: TGCGCCAGCAGCCAAAGACAGGGGGCTCAGCCCCAGCATTTT. This codes for CASSQRQGAQPQHF.

The CDR3 nucleotides are TGTGCCAGCAGCTCAACTTTCAGGGGTAACTATGGCTACACCTTC. Its protein product is CASSSTFRGNYGYTF. The V gene is TRBV7-8, the J gene TRBJ1-2, with D maybe TRBD1 (6 bases). Trimming pared 4 bases from V and 1 base from J, leaving 13 bases between. There are 15 residues in the CDR3. From germline, CDR1 is SGHVS and CDR2 FQNEAQ.

This clone is labeled medium-sized (0.01 to 0.1%). CDR3 protein: CASRGTGYEQYF. Here the CDR3 DNA reads TGTGCCAGCCGAGGCACAGGCTACGAGCAGTACTTC. The chain recombines TRBV7-9 with TRBJ2-7; weak D call: TRBD1 (5 bases). Trimming left V 8 bases short and J 3 bases short, with 11 bases between. Germline assignment: CDR1 SEHNR and CDR2 FQNEAQ (reference sequence). The CDR3 is made up of 12 amino acids. The variable domain in full, with the rest retrieved from reference TRBV7-9 and TRBJ2-7, is DTGVSQNPRHKITKRGQNVTFRCDPISEHNRLYWYRQTLGQGPEFLTYFQNEAQLEKSRLLSDRFSAERPKGSFSTLEIQRTEQGDSAMYLCASRGTGYEQYFGPGTRLTVT.

This chain connects TRBV6-5 to TRBJ2-7; D is perhaps TRBD1 (6 bases). The CDR3 loop spans 13 amino acids. Germline CDR1 reads MNHEY; CDR2 reads SVGAGI. V was pared by 7 bases and J by 1 base, with 11 bases between. Here the CDR3 reads CASNSDSSYEQYV. The CDR3 DNA reads TGTGCCAGCAATTCGGACAGTTCCTACGAGCAGTACGTC.